The following is a T cell receptor (beta chain) sequence with its context. The sample belongs to a study of memory CD4+ T cells and cytomegalovirus serostatus. Single viable CD3+CD4+CD8-CD45RO+ cells were sorted as the memory CD4+ T cells. Assay used: immunoSEQ multiplex PCR; TCRdb lists only in-frame clones, some missing. The data show 35,000 to 45,000 clones, approximately 79% seen once. The CDR3 extends over 14 amino acids. V lost 1 base to trimming and J lost 1 base, with 7 bases between them. Germline V gene lookup returns CDR1 SEHNR and CDR2 FQNEAQ (reference sequence). The TCR comes from an adult in good health and CMV-seropositive. Sequencing was performed on memory CD4+ T cells from blood. J is TRBJ2-5 and V is TRBV7-9; no clear D gene. The CDR3 sequence is CASSLDSFQETQYF. DNA of the CDR3: TGTGCCAGCAGCTTAGACAGCTTCCAAGAGACCCAGTACTTC.